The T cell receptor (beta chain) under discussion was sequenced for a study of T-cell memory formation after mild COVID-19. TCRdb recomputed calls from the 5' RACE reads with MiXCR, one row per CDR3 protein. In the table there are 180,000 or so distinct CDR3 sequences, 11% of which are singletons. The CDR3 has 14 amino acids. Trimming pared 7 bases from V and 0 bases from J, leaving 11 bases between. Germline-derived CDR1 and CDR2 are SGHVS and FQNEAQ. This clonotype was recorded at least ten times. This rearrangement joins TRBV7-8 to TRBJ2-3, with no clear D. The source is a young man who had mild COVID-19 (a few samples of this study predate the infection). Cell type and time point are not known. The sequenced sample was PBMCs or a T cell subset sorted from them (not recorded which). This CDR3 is CASILGRSTDTQYF. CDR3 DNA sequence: TGTGCCAGCATCCTTGGGCGGAGCACAGATACGCAGTATTTT. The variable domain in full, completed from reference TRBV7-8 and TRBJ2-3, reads GAGVSQSPRYKVAKRGQDVALRCDPISGHVSLFWYQQALGQGPEFLTYFQNEAQLDKSGLPSDRFFAERPEGSVSTLKIQRTQQEDSAVYLCASILGRSTDTQYFGPGTRLTVL.